These T cell receptor beta chains were read from a single sample in a study of breast tumors, draining lymph nodes, adjacent tissues. MiXCR, run by TCRdb on the multiplex PCR reads, gives a single entry per CDR3 protein. The data show roughly 260,000 distinct CDR3 sequences, 30% seen once. Sequences were obtained from axillary lymph node tissue. These receptors came from a female donor with breast cancer. Some clones in this sample may be carry-over from other donors' samples. Both conserved end residues are part of each CDR3. D genes are given only for firm matches. Clone size is stated in some rows and not others, as once, few, many or a class when expanded.

V gene,J gene,D gene,clone size,CDR3 DNA,CDR3 protein
TRBV20-1,TRBJ2-1,TRBD2,many,TGCAGTGCCGCCATCTCTAGCGGCCACGAGCAGTTCTTC,CSAAISSGHEQFF
TRBV19,TRBJ2-1,-,-,TGTGCCAATAGTATAGACAGAAGCTCCCACAATGAGCAGTTCTTC,CANSIDRSSHNEQFF
TRBV20-1,TRBJ2-1,TRBD2,many,TGCAGTGCTAGGTTGATCCCTGGAACTAGCGGGGTATACAATGAGCAGTTCTTC,CSARLIPGTSGVYNEQFF
TRBV5-8,TRBJ2-2,-,many,TGTGCCAGCAGCTGGGGCGTTGGCGGGGAGCTGTTTTTT,CASSWGVGGELFF
TRBV11-3,TRBJ2-1,-,many,TGTGCCAGCAGCTTTGGCCCCCCTGGGGGTGAGCAGTTCTTC,CASSFGPPGGEQFF
TRBV20-1,TRBJ2-3,TRBD2,many,TGCAGTGCGCGGGGACTAGCGGAGCTCACAGATACGCAGTATTTT,CSARGLAELTDTQYF
TRBV24-1,TRBJ1-2,-,many,TGTGCCACCAGTGACTCTCGTGCCCTATCAGGGGGCTACACCTTC,CATSDSRALSGGYTF
TRBV29-1,TRBJ2-3,-,many,TGCAGCGCCAGGGGTCTAGCGTCGGTTACGCAGTATTTT,CSARGLASVTQYF
TRBV20-1,TRBJ1-2,-,many,TGCAGTGCTAGTGAATCGGGGGGGGGGCCTGGCTACACCTTC,CSASESGGGPGYTF
TRBV12-3/TRBV12-4,TRBJ2-5,-,-,TGTGCCAGCAGTTTCACCGGAGTACAAGAGACCCAGTACTTC,CASSFTGVQETQYF
TRBV27,TRBJ2-7,-,few,TGTGCCAGCACGGCAGTCGGCAGGGCAACCTACGAGCAGTACTTC,CASTAVGRATYEQYF
TRBV6-2/TRBV6-3,TRBJ2-2,-,few,TGTGCCAGCAGTTACGGGCGCCGGAGCGCGAACACCGGGGAGCTGTTTTTT,CASSYGRRSANTGELFF
TRBV10-3,TRBJ2-1,-,many,TGTGCCATCAGTGAGGGGCTCGCTCGACACAATGAGCAGTTCTTC,CAISEGLARHNEQFF
TRBV5-1,TRBJ2-1,TRBD2,many,TGCGCCAGCACCTTAGCGGGAGATGGCGCCTACAATGAGCAGTTCTTC,CASTLAGDGAYNEQFF
TRBV5-1,TRBJ1-3,TRBD1,many,TGCGCCAGCAGCTTGGGGGGACAGGGGATTGGAAACACCATATATTTT,CASSLGGQGIGNTIYF
TRBV11-2,TRBJ2-7,-,many,TGTGCCAGCAGAGACGAGGGCCCCGAGCAGTACTTC,CASRDEGPEQYF
TRBV2,TRBJ2-5,TRBD2,-,TGTGCCAGCAGGCTCGCGGGAGGGCTACAAGAGACCCAGTACTTC,CASRLAGGLQETQYF
TRBV7-9,TRBJ1-1,-,few,TGTGCCAGCAGCACAAAGGACAGAAACACTGAAGCTTTCTTT,CASSTKDRNTEAFF
TRBV7-9,TRBJ2-5,TRBD1,many,TGTGCCAGCAGCTCCCGGGACAGGGAGTATGAGACCCAGTACTTC,CASSSRDREYETQYF
TRBV11-2,TRBJ1-6,-,many,TGTGCCAGCAGCCTCGGACAGACTAATTCACCCCTCCACTTT,CASSLGQTNSPLHF
TRBV7-9,TRBJ2-2,TRBD2,many,TGTGCCAGCAGCTTAAGCGGGGTGAACACCGGGGAGCTGTTTTTT,CASSLSGVNTGELFF
TRBV12-3/TRBV12-4,TRBJ1-5,-,many,TGTGCCAGCAGTTTAGTTGGGGCATGGGGGGCTAGCAATCAGCCCCAGCATTTT,CASSLVGAWGASNQPQHF
TRBV12-1,TRBJ2-2,-,-,TGTGCCGCTAGAGCAGATTCCGGGGAGCTGTTTTTT,CAARADSGELFF
TRBV5-4,TRBJ2-1,TRBD1,-,TGTGCCAGCAGCCCCGACAGGGGGCGCGTCAATGAGCAGTTCTTC,CASSPDRGRVNEQFF
TRBV12-3/TRBV12-4,TRBJ2-1,-,many,TGTGCCAGCAGTTTGCAGGGGGGCGCGGTCAATGAGCAGTTCTTC,CASSLQGGAVNEQFF
TRBV29-1,TRBJ2-3,TRBD1,many,TGCAGCGGGGGACAGACCTCAGATACGCAGTATTTT,CSGGQTSDTQYF
TRBV6-5,TRBJ1-6,-,many,TGTGCCAGCGCGGAAACGGCCAGCTCCTATAATTCACCCCTCCACTTT,CASAETASSYNSPLHF
TRBV7-2,TRBJ2-5,-,many,TGTGCCAGCAGCTTACGACCGGGCCCTCAAGAGACCCAGTACTTC,CASSLRPGPQETQYF
TRBV29-1,TRBJ2-7,-,-,TGCAGCGTTGAGGTCGGAACGACCTACGAGCAGTACTTC,CSVEVGTTYEQYF
TRBV30,TRBJ2-2,-,-,TGTGCCTGGAGTGTGGGCTTGTATAGCAGAGGGACGGTACCCACCGGGGAGCTGTTTTTT,CAWSVGLYSRGTVPTGELFF
TRBV10-3,TRBJ1-2,-,many,TGTGCCATCAGTGAGTCGGTGGGCTACACCTTC,CAISESVGYTF
TRBV20-1,TRBJ1-2,-,many,TGCAGTGCTAGAGATTTACTGCAGGCAGGCTATGGCTACACCTTC,CSARDLLQAGYGYTF
TRBV6-2/TRBV6-3,TRBJ2-1,-,few,TGTGCCAGCAGGCCCTCAGGGCAGGGCTACAATGAGCAGTTCTTC,CASRPSGQGYNEQFF
TRBV30,TRBJ2-1,-,many,TGTGCCTGGACTGCCTACAATGAGCAGTTCTTC,CAWTAYNEQFF
TRBV19,TRBJ2-5,-,many,TGTGCCAGTAGTAGGGTTATAGGGATGGGCGTAGAGACCCAGTACTTC,CASSRVIGMGVETQYF
TRBV18,TRBJ2-2,TRBD2,-,TGTGCCAGCTCAGGGACTAGCGGGATGTACACCGGGGAGCTGTTTTTT,CASSGTSGMYTGELFF
TRBV25-1,TRBJ2-3,TRBD2,-,TGTGCCAGCGGTAGAATCCCGGGACTAGCGGAAGTGGATACGCAGTATTTT,CASGRIPGLAEVDTQYF
TRBV20-1,TRBJ2-5,TRBD1,-,TGCAGTGCTCGCCCACAGGGGGTAGAGGAGACCCAGTACTTC,CSARPQGVEETQYF
TRBV12-3/TRBV12-4,TRBJ2-5,-,many,TGTGCCAGCAGTCCTTCGCAAGAGACCCAGTACTTC,CASSPSQETQYF
TRBV11-2,TRBJ2-3,-,many,TGTGCCAGCAGCTTAAGCGAGGAACTCACAGATACGCAGTATTTT,CASSLSEELTDTQYF
TRBV4-3,TRBJ2-3,TRBD1,many,TGCGCCAGCAGCCAAGATGACAGGGGGGACGCAGATACGCAGTATTTT,CASSQDDRGDADTQYF
TRBV7-6,TRBJ2-3,-,many,TGTGCCAGCAGCTTAGCGGGAGAGGTAGATACGCAGTATTTT,CASSLAGEVDTQYF
TRBV19,TRBJ2-1,TRBD2,-,TGTGCCAGTAGGGGGGGGGACTACAATGAGCAGTTCTTC,CASRGGDYNEQFF
TRBV12-3/TRBV12-4,TRBJ1-1,TRBD1,-,TGTGCCAGCAGCCCTGATACACAGGGGGATAAAGCTTTCTTT,CASSPDTQGDKAFF
TRBV24-1,TRBJ2-1,TRBD2,many,TGTGCCACCAGTTCTAGCGGGAGTAAGGGGGTTCCTGCGGGTGAGCAGTTCTTC,CATSSSGSKGVPAGEQFF
TRBV5-6,TRBJ2-7,-,many,TGTGCCAGCAGCTTGGGTGGGCAGTATTACGAGCAGTACTTC,CASSLGGQYYEQYF
TRBV30,TRBJ2-1,-,-,TGTGCCTGGAGTGATCGAAATAAATACAATGAGCAGTTCTTC,CAWSDRNKYNEQFF
TRBV20-1,TRBJ2-7,TRBD2,many,TGCAGTGCCCTTGGGCTAGCGGGAGGCTACGAGCAGTACTTC,CSALGLAGGYEQYF
TRBV24-1,TRBJ2-1,TRBD2,once,TGTGCCAGCAGTTTAACGGGGGGACCGGGTTATGAACAGTTCTTC,CASSLTGGPGYEQFF
TRBV10-2,TRBJ1-5,-,-,TGCGCCAGCAGTGAGTGGCAGGGGAGCAATCAGCCCCAGCATTTT,CASSEWQGSNQPQHF
TRBV6-4,TRBJ2-2,-,medium-sized,TGTGCCAGCACCCGGCGGTTGAACACCGGGGAGCTGTTTTTT,CASTRRLNTGELFF
TRBV14,TRBJ1-4,-,many,TGTGCCAGCAGCCAAGATCCCAGTAATGAAAAACTGTTTTTT,CASSQDPSNEKLFF
TRBV11-2,TRBJ1-4,-,many,TGTGCCAGCAGCTTAGTCAGGTCCGGCGAAAAACTGTTTTTT,CASSLVRSGEKLFF
TRBV27,TRBJ2-5,-,few,TGTGCCAGCAGTTTAAACGGTCCTCCCGAGACCCAGTACTTC,CASSLNGPPETQYF
TRBV7-3,TRBJ1-6,-,-,TGTGCCAGCAGCCTTGATCGAGCTAGCTACTACAATTCACCCCTCCACTTT,CASSLDRASYYNSPLHF